A single sample gave rise to the 15 T cell receptor beta chains below, sequenced in a study of T cell repertoires in cytomegalovirus infection. One entry per CDR3 protein, called by TCRdb with MiXCR from the reads. The sample carries approximately 730,000 distinct CDR3 sequences, almost 30% recorded once. The antigens for these receptors are not known. The specimen comprised cultured CD8+ T cells from PBMCs, sampled from culture after CMV antigen stimulation. The receptors were gathered from a human donor in good health (CMV status not recorded). Some clones in this sample may be carry-over from other donors' samples.

This clonotype has only a few counts. V is TRBV12-3 or TRBV12-4 and J is TRBJ1-5, with a tentative D call TRBD1 (5 bases). This CDR3 region has 13 residues. V was cut by 4 bases and J by 5 bases, with 9 bases left in between. The CDR3 loop is CASSYRTYQPQHF. For the CDR3, the DNA is TGTGCCAGCAGTTACCGGACATATCAGCCCCAGCATTTT.

A single count supports this clonotype. The chain is built from TRBV27 and TRBJ2-1; 11 bases are a match to TRBD2. J lost 2 bases, V lost 6 bases, and 9 bases had no gene match. The germline CDR1 and CDR2 sequences are MNHEY and SMNVEV (reference sequence). The CDR3 sequence is 17 residues long. CDR3 sequence reads: CASSDPGTSGAYNEQFF. CDR3 DNA: TGTGCCAGCAGCGATCCCGGGACTAGCGGAGCCTACAATGAGCAGTTCTTC.

This clonotype was seen only a few times. CDR3 sequence: CASKLGGAGTEAFF. The CDR3 coding sequence is TGTGCCAGCAAACTTGGAGGAGCAGGCACTGAAGCTTTCTTT. The rearrangement uses TRBV7-3 and TRBJ1-1; D not resolved. Per germline, CDR1 SGHTA and CDR2 FQGTGA. This CDR3 has 14 residues. V was shortened by 7 bases and J by 4 bases, with 16 bases between the two germline ends.

The chain uses TRBV19 and TRBJ1-5; TRBD1 might be the D (5 bases). The CDR3 sequence is 15 residues long. Germline V CDR1 and CDR2: LNHDA, SQIVND (reference sequence). V gave up 3 bases and J gave up 2 bases, with 11 bases separating them. As DNA, the CDR3 is TGTGCCAGTAGTATTGTGGGGCTGGGCAATCAGCCCCAGCATTTT. Protein product: CASSIVGLGNQPQHF.

The chain joins TRBV12-3 or TRBV12-4 to TRBJ2-7; D could derive from TRBD1 or TRBD2 (5 bases each). This CDR3 has 12 amino acids. The V and J ends lost 8 bases and 7 bases respectively, with 15 bases between them. CDR3 sequence: CASGFGGWEQYF. The DNA of the CDR3 is TGTGCCAGCGGGTTTGGGGGTTGGGAGCAGTACTTC.

This clonotype was seen a few times. The chain combines TRBV6-2 or TRBV6-3 with TRBJ2-7, with TRBD2 as a possible D gene (5 bases). This CDR3 has 14 residues. Deletions cut 4 bases from V and 2 bases from J, with 12 bases between. The germline CDR1 and CDR2 sequences are MNHEY and SVGEGT. As DNA, the CDR3 is TGTGCCAGCAGTTTGGAGGCAGGCACCTACGAGCAGTACGTC. It specifies CASSLEAGTYEQYV.

The V gene is TRBV19, the J gene TRBJ2-1; D is possibly TRBD2 (5 bases). The CDR3 covers 15 residues. Trimming left V 3 bases short and J 4 bases short, with 13 bases between. Germline CDR1 LNHDA, CDR2 SQIVND (reference sequence). The CDR3 here is CASSIYPGEYNEQFF. The CDR3 nucleotides read TGTGCCAGTAGTATTTACCCCGGGGAGTACAATGAGCAGTTCTTC.

This clonotype has at least ten counts. The chain is built from TRBV7-2 and TRBJ2-7; weak D call: TRBD1 (6 bases). The germline V gene encodes CDR1 SGHTA and CDR2 FQGNSA. The V end lost 2 bases, the J end lost 0 bases, and 8 bases lay between the germline ends. This CDR3 comprises 14 residues. The CDR3 spells CASSLRTDSYEQYF. The CDR3 DNA reads TGTGCCAGCAGCTTAAGGACAGACTCCTACGAGCAGTACTTC. Using reference TRBV7-2 and TRBJ2-7 for the parts outside the CDR3, the full variable domain is GAGVSQSPSNKVTEKGKDVELRCDPISGHTALYWYRQSLGQGLEFLIYFQGNSAPDKSGLPSDRFSAERTGGSVSTLTIQRTQQEDSAVYLCASSLRTDSYEQYFGPGTRLTVT.

The rearrangement uses TRBV12-5 and TRBJ1-5; D may be TRBD1 (5 bases). The germline CDR1 and CDR2 sequences are LGHNT and FRNRAP. Trimming took 3 bases from V and 2 from J, leaving 20 bases between them. CDR3 length: 18 residues. The CDR3 bases are TGTGCTAGTGGTTTCCTGCCGCACAGGCCCTTAGGCAATCAGCCCCAGCATTTT. This encodes CASGFLPHRPLGNQPQHF.

This chain joins TRBV15 and TRBJ1-5, with D possibly TRBD1 on 5 matching bases. The CDR3 runs to 17 residues. Per germline, CDR1 LNHNV and CDR2 YYDKDF (reference sequence). The V end was cut by 0 bases, the J end by 0 bases, with 12 bases between. The CDR3 reads CATSRDSRGFSNQPQHF. CDR3 bases: TGTGCCACCAGCAGAGATAGTAGGGGCTTTAGCAATCAGCCCCAGCATTTT.

This clonotype was seen only a few times. The rearrangement uses TRBV7-6 and TRBJ1-5; 7 bases align to TRBD1. CDR3 length: 17 amino acids. CDR1 SGHVS and CDR2 FNYEAQ come from the germline V gene. Trimming removed 8 bases from V and 5 bases from J; junction bases left unmatched: 18. In DNA, the CDR3 is TGTGCCAGCCAATTAAGCGACAGGAGGGGGCTTGATCAGCCCCAGCATTTT. It codes for CASQLSDRRGLDQPQHF.

This clonotype showed up many times. The chain is built from TRBV12-3 or TRBV12-4 and TRBJ2-7, with 7 bases aligning to TRBD1. The CDR3 spans 17 residues. The V gene end was trimmed by 3 bases and the J gene end by 5 bases; junction bases not matched to a gene: 16. The CDR3: CASSFANPGTVRHEQYF. CDR3 sequence (DNA): TGTGCCAGCAGTTTTGCGAACCCCGGGACAGTACGGCACGAGCAGTACTTC.

CDR3 nucleotide sequence: TGTGCCAGCAGTGAGAAGGGGTTGACTGAAGCTTTCTTT. Translated, it gives CASSEKGLTEAFF. The V gene is TRBV2, the J gene TRBJ1-1; a weak D match, TRBD1 (5 bases). V was pared by 3 bases and J by 5 bases, with 10 bases between. The CDR3 has 13 amino acids. In germline, CDR1 is SNHLY, CDR2 FYNNEI.

The table lists this clonotype with a few counts. This chain uses TRBV12-3 or TRBV12-4 with TRBJ2-2; no firm D call. The CDR3 is 13 amino acids. The V and J ends lost 7 bases and 5 bases respectively, with 11 bases between them. The CDR3 sequence is CASTPVGTGELFF. The CDR3 coding sequence is TGTGCCAGCACGCCCGTAGGAACCGGGGAGCTGTTTTTT.

This clonotype occurred many times. The rearrangement uses TRBV19 and TRBJ1-2, with a tentative D call TRBD1 (5 bases). V dropped 7 bases and J dropped 4 bases, with 10 bases sitting between them. This CDR3 contains 12 residues. Germline CDR1 and CDR2: LNHDA and SQIVND (reference sequence). CDR3 sequence (DNA): TGTGCCAGTACCAAGACAGTCTATGGCTACACCTTC. Translation: CASTKTVYGYTF.